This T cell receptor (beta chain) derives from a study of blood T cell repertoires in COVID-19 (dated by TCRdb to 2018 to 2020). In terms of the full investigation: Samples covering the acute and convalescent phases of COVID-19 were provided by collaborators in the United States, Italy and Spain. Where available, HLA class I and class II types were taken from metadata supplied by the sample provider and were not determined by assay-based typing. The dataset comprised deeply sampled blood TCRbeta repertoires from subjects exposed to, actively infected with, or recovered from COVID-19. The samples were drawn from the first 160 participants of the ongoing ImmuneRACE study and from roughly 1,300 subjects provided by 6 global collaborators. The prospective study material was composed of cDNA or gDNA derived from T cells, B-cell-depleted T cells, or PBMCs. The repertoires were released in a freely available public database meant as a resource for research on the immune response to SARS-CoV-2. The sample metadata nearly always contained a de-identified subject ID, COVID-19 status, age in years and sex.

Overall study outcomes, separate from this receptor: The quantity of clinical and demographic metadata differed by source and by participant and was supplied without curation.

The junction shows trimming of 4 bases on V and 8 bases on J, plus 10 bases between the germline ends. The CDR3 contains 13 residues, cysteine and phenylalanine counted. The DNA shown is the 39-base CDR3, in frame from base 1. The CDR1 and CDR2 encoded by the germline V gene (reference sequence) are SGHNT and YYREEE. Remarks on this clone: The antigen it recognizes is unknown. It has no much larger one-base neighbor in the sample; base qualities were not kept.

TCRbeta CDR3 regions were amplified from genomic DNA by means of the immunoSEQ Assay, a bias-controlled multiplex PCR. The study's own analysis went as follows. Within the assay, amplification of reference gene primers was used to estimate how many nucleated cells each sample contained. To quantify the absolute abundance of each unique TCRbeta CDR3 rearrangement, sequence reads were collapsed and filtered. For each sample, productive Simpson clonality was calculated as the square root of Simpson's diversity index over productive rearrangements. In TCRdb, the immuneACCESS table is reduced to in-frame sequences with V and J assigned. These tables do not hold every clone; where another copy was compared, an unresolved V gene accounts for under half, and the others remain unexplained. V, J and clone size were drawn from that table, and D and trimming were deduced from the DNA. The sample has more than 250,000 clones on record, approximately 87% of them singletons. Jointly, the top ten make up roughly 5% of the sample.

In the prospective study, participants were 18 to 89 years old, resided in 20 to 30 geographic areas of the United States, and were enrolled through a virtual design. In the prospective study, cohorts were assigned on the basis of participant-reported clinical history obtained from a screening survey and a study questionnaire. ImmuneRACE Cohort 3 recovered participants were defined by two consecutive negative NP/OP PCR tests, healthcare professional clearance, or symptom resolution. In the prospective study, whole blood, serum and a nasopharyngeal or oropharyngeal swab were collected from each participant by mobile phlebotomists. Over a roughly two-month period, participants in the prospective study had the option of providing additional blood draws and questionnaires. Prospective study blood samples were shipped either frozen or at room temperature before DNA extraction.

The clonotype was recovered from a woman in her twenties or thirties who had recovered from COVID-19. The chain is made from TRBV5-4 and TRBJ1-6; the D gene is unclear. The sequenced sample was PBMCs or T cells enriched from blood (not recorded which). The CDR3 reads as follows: CASSREPYSPLHF. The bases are TGTGCCAGCAGCCGCGAACCGTATTCACCCCTCCACTTT.